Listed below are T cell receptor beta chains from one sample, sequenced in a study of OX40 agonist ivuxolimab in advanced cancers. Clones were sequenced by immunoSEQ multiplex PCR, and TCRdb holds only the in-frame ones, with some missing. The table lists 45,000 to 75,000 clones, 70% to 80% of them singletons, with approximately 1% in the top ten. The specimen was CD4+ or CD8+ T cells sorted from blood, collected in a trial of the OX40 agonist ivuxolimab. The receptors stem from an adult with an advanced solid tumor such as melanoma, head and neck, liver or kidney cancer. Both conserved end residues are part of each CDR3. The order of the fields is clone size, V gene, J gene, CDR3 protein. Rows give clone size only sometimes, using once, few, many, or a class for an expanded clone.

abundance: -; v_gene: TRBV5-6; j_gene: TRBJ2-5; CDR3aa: CASSTGTGSRETQYF
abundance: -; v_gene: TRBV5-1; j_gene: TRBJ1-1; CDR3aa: CASSLKTTGVGGAFF
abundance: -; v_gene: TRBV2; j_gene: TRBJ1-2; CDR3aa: CASIPGQEGYGYTF
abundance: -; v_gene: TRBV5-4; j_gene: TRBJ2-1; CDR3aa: CASSLGSGSYNEQFF
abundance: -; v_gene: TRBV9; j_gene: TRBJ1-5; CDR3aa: CASSKDGVDQPQHF
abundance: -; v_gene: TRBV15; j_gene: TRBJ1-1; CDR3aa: CATSNDFSTEAFF
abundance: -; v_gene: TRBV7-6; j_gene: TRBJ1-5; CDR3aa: CASSLVSQGDQPQHF
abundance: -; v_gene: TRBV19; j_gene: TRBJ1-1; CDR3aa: CASSPGTGANTEAFF
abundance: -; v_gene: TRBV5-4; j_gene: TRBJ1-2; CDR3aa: CASSWDREGYGYTF
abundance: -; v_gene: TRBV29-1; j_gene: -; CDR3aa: CSVEAQGDYEQYF
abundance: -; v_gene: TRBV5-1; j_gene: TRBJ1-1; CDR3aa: CASSSGTSDTEAFF
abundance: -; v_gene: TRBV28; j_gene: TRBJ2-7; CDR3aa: CASSSKFPYEQYF
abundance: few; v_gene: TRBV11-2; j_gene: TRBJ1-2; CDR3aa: CASSSGQGGYGYTF
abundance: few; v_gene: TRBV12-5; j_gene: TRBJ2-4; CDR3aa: CASGTPGPPKNIQYF
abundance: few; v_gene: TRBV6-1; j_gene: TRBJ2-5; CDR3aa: CASSEKDRGAQETQYF
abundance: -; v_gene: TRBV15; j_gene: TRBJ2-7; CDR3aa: CATSRGPGDEQYF
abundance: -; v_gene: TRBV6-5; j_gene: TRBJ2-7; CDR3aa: CASSYSLQGSRGEQYF